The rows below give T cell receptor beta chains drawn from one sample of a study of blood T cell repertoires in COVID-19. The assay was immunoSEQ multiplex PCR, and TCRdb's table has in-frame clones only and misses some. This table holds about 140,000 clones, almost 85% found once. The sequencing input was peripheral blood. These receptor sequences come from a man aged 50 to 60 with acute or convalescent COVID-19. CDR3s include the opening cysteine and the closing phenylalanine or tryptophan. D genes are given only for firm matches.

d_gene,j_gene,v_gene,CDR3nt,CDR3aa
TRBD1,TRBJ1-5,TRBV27,TGTGCCAGCAGTCATCGGGGACAGCTAAATCAGCCCCAGCATTTT,CASSHRGQLNQPQHF
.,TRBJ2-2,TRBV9,TGTGCCAGCAGCAAAGCCGGGGATCCGAACACCGGGGAGCTGTTTTTT,CASSKAGDPNTGELFF
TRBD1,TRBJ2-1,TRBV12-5,TGTGCTAGTGGTTTGGACCAGGGGGCTTACAATGAGCAGTTCTTC,CASGLDQGAYNEQFF
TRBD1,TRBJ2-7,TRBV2,TGTGCCAGCAGTCAAGACAGGGTCGAGCAGTACTTC,CASSQDRVEQYF
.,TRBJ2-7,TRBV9,TGTGCCAGCAGCGGCGGGTCCTCCTACGAGCAGTACTTC,CASSGGSSYEQYF
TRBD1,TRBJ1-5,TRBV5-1,TGCGCCAGCAGCTTGTCCCCTGGACAGGGAGGTCAGCCCCAGCATTTT,CASSLSPGQGGQPQHF
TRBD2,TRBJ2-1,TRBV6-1,TGTGCCAGCAGTGAAGGTGCTAGCGGGAGAGATGAGCAGTTCTTC,CASSEGASGRDEQFF
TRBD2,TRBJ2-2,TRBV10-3,TGTGCCATCAGTGTAAAGGGCGGGGGGAACACCGGGGAGCTGTTTTTT,CAISVKGGGNTGELFF
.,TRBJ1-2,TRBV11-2,TGTGCCAGCAGCTTAGAAGGGGATGGCTACACCTTC,CASSLEGDGYTF
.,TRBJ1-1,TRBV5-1,TGCGCCAGCAGCTTGGGCGGGGTGGGGAACACTGAAGCTTTCTTT,CASSLGGVGNTEAFF